These 9 T cell receptor beta chains were all obtained from the same sample, sequenced in a study of T cell responses to AZD1222 COVID-19 vaccine. The table came from immunoSEQ multiplex PCR; TCRdb's copy has only in-frame clones and leaves some out. Here the sample spans about 55,000 clones, 89% being singletons. Specimen: peripheral blood, collected on day 0 of AZD1222 vaccination. The receptors were sampled from an adult in good health.

J is TRBJ1-5 and V is TRBV2, with D uncertain. This CDR3 comprises 14 residues. The ends were cut back, 6 bases at V and 0 bases at J, with 9 bases in the middle. From germline, CDR1 is SNHLY and CDR2 FYNNEI. The CDR3, as DNA: TGTGCCAGCAGGGCAGACATTAGCAATCAGCCCCAGCATTTT. Translating it yields CASRADISNQPQHF.

This chain links TRBV10-2 with TRBJ2-6, with D tentatively TRBD2 (5 bases). CDR1 and CDR2 from the germline V gene are WSHSY and SAAADI. This CDR3 is built from 14 residues. Trimming pared 0 bases from V and 10 bases from J, leaving 10 bases between. The CDR3 sequence is CASSESTRGNVLTF. The CDR3 nucleotides read TGCGCCAGCAGTGAGTCGACGAGAGGGAACGTCCTGACTTTC.

This chain connects TRBV28 to TRBJ1-2, with a weak D call TRBD1 (5 bases). CDR3 size: 14 residues. The ends were cut back, 3 bases at V and 7 bases at J, with 15 bases in the middle. The germline gives CDR1 MDHEN, CDR2 SYDVKM. The CDR3 is CASSFSGPRIGYTF. CDR3 coding DNA: TGTGCCAGCAGTTTCTCGGGGCCCCGTATTGGCTACACCTTC.

The chain combines TRBV28 with TRBJ1-4; D remains unclear. This CDR3 is built from 12 residues. Trimming removed 5 bases from V and 10 bases from J, with 11 bases in between. The germline V gene has CDR1 MDHEN and CDR2 SYDVKM. The CDR3 spells CASSPPRGKLFF. In DNA form, the CDR3 reads TGTGCCAGCAGTCCCCCACGAGGAAAACTGTTTTTT.

The rearrangement links TRBV15 to TRBJ2-2; D uncertain. In germline, CDR1 is LNHNV, CDR2 YYDKDF (reference sequence). The V and J ends lost 0 bases and 8 bases respectively, with 4 bases between them. This CDR3 is built from 12 residues. Here the CDR3 reads CATSRDYGELFF. The DNA for the CDR3 is TGTGCCACCAGCAGAGACTATGGGGAGCTGTTTTTT.

This clone was seen more than once but under ten times. V usage is TRBV9 and J usage is TRBJ1-5; D may be TRBD1 (5 bases). Germline assignment: CDR1 SGDLS and CDR2 YYNGEE. The germline V and J ends were trimmed by 1 base and 2 bases, with 10 bases remaining between them. The CDR3 is made up of 15 amino acids. The CDR3, as DNA: TGTGCCAGCAGCGTACGGGGGGAGGGCAATCAGCCCCAGCATTTT. Amino acid sequence: CASSVRGEGNQPQHF.

This clone has just one count. This chain joins TRBV19 and TRBJ1-3; D is possibly TRBD1 (6 bases). The CDR3 is 15 residues long. The V end lost 1 base, the J end lost 1 base, and 8 bases lay between the germline ends. Germline CDR1 and CDR2: LNHDA and SQIVND (reference sequence). The CDR3 loop reads CASSIGDTSGNTIYF. For the CDR3, the DNA is TGTGCCAGTAGTATAGGGGACACGTCTGGAAACACCATATATTTT.

The chain combines TRBV28 with TRBJ2-6, with unresolved D. The CDR3 is made up of 12 amino acids. Germline lookup yields CDR1 MDHEN and CDR2 SYDVKM. The germline V and J ends were trimmed by 6 bases and 1 base, with 1 base remaining between them. CDR3 sequence: CASRSGANVLTF. CDR3 sequence (DNA): TGTGCCAGCAGGTCTGGGGCCAACGTCCTGACTTTC.

This sequence joins TRBV28 and TRBJ1-3, with a weak D call TRBD1 (5 bases). V lost 4 bases and J lost 6, with 10 bases in between. Germline V CDR1 and CDR2: MDHEN, SYDVKM. The CDR3 is 13 residues long. For the CDR3, the DNA is TGTGCCAGCAGTTCGGTGGGACCAAACACCATATATTTT. This translates into CASSSVGPNTIYF.